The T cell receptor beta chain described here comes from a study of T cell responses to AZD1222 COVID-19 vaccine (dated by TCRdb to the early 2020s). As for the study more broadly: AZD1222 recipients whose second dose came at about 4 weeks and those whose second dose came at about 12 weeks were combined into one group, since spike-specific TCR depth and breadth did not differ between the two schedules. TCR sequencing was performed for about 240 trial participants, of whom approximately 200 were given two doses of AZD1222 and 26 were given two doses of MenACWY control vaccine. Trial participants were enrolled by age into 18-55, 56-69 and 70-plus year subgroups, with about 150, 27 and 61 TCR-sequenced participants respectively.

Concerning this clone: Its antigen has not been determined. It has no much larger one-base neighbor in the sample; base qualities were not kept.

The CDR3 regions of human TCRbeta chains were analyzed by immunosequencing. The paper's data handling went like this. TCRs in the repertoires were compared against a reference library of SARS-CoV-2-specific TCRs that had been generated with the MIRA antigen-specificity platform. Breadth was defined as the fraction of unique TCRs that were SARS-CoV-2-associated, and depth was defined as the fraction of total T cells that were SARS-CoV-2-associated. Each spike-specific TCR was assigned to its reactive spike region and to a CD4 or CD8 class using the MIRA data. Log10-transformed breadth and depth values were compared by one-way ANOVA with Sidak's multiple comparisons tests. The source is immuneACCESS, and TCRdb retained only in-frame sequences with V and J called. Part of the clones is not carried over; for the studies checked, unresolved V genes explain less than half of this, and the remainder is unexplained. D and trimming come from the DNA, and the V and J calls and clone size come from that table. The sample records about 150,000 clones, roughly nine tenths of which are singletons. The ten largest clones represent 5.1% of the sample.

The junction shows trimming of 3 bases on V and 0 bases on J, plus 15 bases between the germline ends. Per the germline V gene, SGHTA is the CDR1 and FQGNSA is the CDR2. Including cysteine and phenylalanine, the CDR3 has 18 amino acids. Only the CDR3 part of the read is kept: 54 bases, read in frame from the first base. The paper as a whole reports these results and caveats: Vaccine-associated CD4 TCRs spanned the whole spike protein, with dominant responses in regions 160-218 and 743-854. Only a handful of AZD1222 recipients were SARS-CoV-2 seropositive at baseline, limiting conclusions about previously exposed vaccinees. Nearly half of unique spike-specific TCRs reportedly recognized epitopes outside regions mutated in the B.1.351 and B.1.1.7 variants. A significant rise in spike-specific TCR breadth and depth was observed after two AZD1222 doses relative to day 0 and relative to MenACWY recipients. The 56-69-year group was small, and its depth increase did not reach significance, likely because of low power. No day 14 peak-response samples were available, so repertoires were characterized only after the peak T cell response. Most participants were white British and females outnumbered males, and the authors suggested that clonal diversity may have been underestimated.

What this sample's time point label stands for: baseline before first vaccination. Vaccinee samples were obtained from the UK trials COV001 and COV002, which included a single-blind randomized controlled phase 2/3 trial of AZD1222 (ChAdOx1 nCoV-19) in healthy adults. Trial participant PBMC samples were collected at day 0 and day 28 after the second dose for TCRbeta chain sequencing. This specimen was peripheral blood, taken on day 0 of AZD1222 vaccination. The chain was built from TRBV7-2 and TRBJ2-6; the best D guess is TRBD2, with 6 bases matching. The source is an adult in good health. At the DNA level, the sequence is TGTGCCAGCAGCTTTTCGGGCGGGACCAACTCTGGGGCCAACGTCCTGACTTTC. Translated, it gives CASSFSGGTNSGANVLTF.